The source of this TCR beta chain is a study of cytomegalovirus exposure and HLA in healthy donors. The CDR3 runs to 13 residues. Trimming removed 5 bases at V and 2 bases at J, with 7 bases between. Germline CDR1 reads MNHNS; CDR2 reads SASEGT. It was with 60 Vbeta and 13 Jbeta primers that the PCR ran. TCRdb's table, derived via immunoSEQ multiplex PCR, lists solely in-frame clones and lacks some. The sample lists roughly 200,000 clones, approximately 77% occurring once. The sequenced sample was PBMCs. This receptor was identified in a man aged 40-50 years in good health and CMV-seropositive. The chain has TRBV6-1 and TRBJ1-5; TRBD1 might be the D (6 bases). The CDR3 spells CASSRQGNQPQHF. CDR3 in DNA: TGTGCCAGCAGTAGACAGGGCAATCAGCCCCAGCATTTT.